This is a list of T cell receptor beta chains from one sample in a study of regulatory T cells in long-lasting Graves disease. Each CDR3 protein is one row after TCRdb ran MiXCR on the multiplex PCR reads. The sample holds 400,000 to 550,000 distinct CDR3 sequences, 15% seen once. This sample was shared with a second study, whose subject was T cells in Graves' hyperthyroidism and ophthalmopathy.

The sample was peripheral blood mononuclear cells (PBMCs), taken at new diagnosis, from a patient treated with antithyroid drugs. All receptors derive from a woman between 25 and 40 years old with Graves disease. Both conserved end residues are part of each CDR3. The order of the fields is J gene, V gene, clone size, D gene, CDR3 protein, CDR3 DNA. The D gene is left open where the match is weak. Only some rows state a clone size, as once, few, many or a class for expanded clones.

TRBJ1-4,TRBV30,.,TRBD1,CAWGTGSNEKLFF,TGTGCCTGGGGGACAGGGAGTAATGAAAAACTGTTTTTT
TRBJ1-1,TRBV27,many,.,CASRGYTEAFF,TGTGCCAGCCGGGGGTACACTGAAGCTTTCTTT
TRBJ1-2,TRBV5-4,.,.,CASRFTGSNYGYTF,TGTGCCAGCAGATTTACAGGATCTAACTATGGCTACACCTTC
TRBJ2-3,TRBV12-5,.,.,CASGLRETDTQYF,TGTGCTAGTGGACTCCGGGAAACAGATACGCAGTATTTT
TRBJ1-1,TRBV24-1,.,.,CATSDGGRMNTEAFF,TGTGCCACCAGTGATGGAGGCAGGATGAACACTGAAGCTTTCTTT
TRBJ2-1,TRBV20-1,few,TRBD2,CSARDVRAGGGNEQFF,TGCAGTGCTAGAGATGTTCGAGCGGGAGGTGGTAATGAGCAGTTCTTC
TRBJ2-1,TRBV15,few,.,CATSRDLEIEEQFF,TGTGCCACCAGCAGAGATTTGGAGATCGAGGAGCAGTTCTTC
TRBJ2-1,TRBV20-1,many,.,CSAFRPTFNEQFF,TGCAGTGCTTTTCGACCTACCTTCAATGAGCAGTTCTTC
TRBJ2-6,TRBV20-1,many,TRBD2,CSARAGTSGPKVLTF,TGCAGTGCTAGAGCAGGGACTAGCGGGCCCAAAGTCCTGACTTTC
TRBJ2-5,TRBV5-8,.,TRBD1,CASSSRQGKGETQYF,TGTGCCAGCAGCTCCAGACAGGGGAAAGGAGAGACCCAGTACTTC
TRBJ2-5,TRBV29-1,.,TRBD2,CSVGLAGGPGETQYF,TGCAGCGTTGGACTAGCGGGAGGGCCCGGAGAGACCCAGTACTTC
TRBJ1-1,TRBV4-1,.,.,CASSQGAALNTEAFF,TGCGCCAGCAGCCAAGGGGCCGCATTGAACACTGAAGCTTTCTTT
TRBJ2-5,TRBV9,many,TRBD1,CASSAETGAWGETQYF,TGTGCCAGCAGCGCGGAGACAGGGGCATGGGGAGAGACCCAGTACTTC
TRBJ1-4,TRBV11-3,few,.,CASSLARENEKLFF,TGTGCCAGCAGCTTAGCCAGGGAAAATGAAAAACTGTTTTTT
TRBJ2-7,TRBV4-1,.,.,CASSQALGSPTTYEQYF,TGCGCCAGCAGCCAAGCCCTGGGGTCCCCCACAACCTACGAGCAGTACTTC
TRBJ2-2,TRBV12-5,.,.,CASGFGSGELFF,TGTGCTAGTGGTTTTGGGTCCGGGGAGCTGTTTTTT
TRBJ2-7,TRBV19,few,TRBD2,CASSRGLAGPTYEQYF,TGTGCCAGTAGTAGAGGACTAGCGGGCCCCACCTACGAGCAGTACTTC
TRBJ1-2,TRBV11-2,.,TRBD1,CASRGQQTNYGYTF,TGTGCCAGCAGGGGACAGCAAACCAACTATGGCTACACCTTC
TRBJ1-2,TRBV27,many,.,CASRTDRVGGYTF,TGTGCCAGCAGAACGGACAGAGTCGGAGGCTACACCTTC
TRBJ1-1,TRBV30,many,.,CAWTPGPGSTEAFF,TGTGCCTGGACCCCGGGCCCCGGGAGCACTGAAGCTTTCTTT
TRBJ1-1,TRBV6-1,many,.,CASSKGAGTEAFF,TGTGCCAGCAGCAAAGGGGCAGGCACTGAAGCTTTCTTT
TRBJ2-7,TRBV3-1,.,.,CASSQGSRGWSSYEQYF,TGTGCCAGCAGCCAAGGAAGTCGGGGCTGGAGCTCCTACGAGCAGTACTTC
TRBJ2-7,TRBV18,many,TRBD1,CASSLTGQSKTYEQYF,TGTGCCAGCTCCCTCACGGGACAGTCCAAAACCTACGAGCAGTACTTC
TRBJ2-4,TRBV19,few,TRBD1,CASSIRGRGLVVAKNIQYF,TGTGCCAGTAGTATAAGGGGCAGGGGGCTAGTAGTTGCCAAAAACATTCAGTACTTC
TRBJ2-4,TRBV27,.,.,CASSGRGQQYF,TGTGCCAGCAGTGGCAGGGGCCAACAGTACTTC
TRBJ2-7,TRBV20-1,many,.,CSATLAVWGTYEQYF,TGCAGTGCTACCCTCGCTGTGTGGGGAACCTACGAGCAGTACTTC
TRBJ2-5,TRBV6-1,.,.,CASNSAPQGTTTKEQYF,TGTGCCAGCAACTCGGCCCCCCAGGGCACCACTACGAAGGAGCAGTACTTC
TRBJ2-2,TRBV9,few,.,CASSVGSSGELFF,TGTGCCAGCAGCGTAGGAAGTAGTGGGGAGCTGTTTTTT
TRBJ2-1,TRBV11-3,many,.,CASSTGAYNEQFF,TGTGCCAGCAGCACGGGCGCCTACAATGAGCAGTTCTTC
TRBJ2-1,TRBV3-1,.,TRBD2,CASSPGQTSGRPYNEQFF,TGTGCCAGCAGCCCAGGACAGACTAGCGGGAGGCCCTACAATGAGCAGTTCTTC
TRBJ2-6,TRBV10-2,many,.,CASSERGREPGANVLTF,TGCGCCAGCAGTGAGAGGGGGCGGGAGCCTGGGGCCAACGTCCTGACTTTC
TRBJ1-2,TRBV6-5,many,.,CASSYSVRESGYTF,TGTGCCAGCAGTTACTCGGTGCGGGAATCTGGCTACACCTTC
TRBJ2-7,TRBV6-1,.,.,CASSESTGTSYEQYF,TGTGCCAGCAGTGAATCGACTGGTACCTCCTACGAGCAGTACTTC
TRBJ1-2,TRBV7-8,many,TRBD1,CASSLATGGYGYTF,TGTGCCAGCAGCTTAGCCACAGGGGGCTATGGCTACACCTTC
TRBJ1-4,TRBV2,.,TRBD1,CASRLGQGLREKLFF,TGTGCCAGCAGGCTCGGACAGGGACTTAGAGAAAAACTGTTTTTT
TRBJ2-1,TRBV7-2,.,.,CASYRVLNEQFF,TGTGCCAGTTACAGGGTTTTGAATGAGCAGTTCTTC
TRBJ2-6,TRBV6-1,.,.,CASKRVREVGGANVLTF,TGTGCCAGCAAAAGGGTCAGGGAAGTTGGTGGGGCCAACGTCCTGACTTTC
TRBJ2-2,TRBV27,many,.,CASSAGIVTAGELFF,TGTGCCAGCAGTGCGGGCATTGTAACCGCCGGGGAGCTGTTTTTT
TRBJ1-3,TRBV11-2,.,.,CASSLGFRGSWGNTIYF,TGTGCCAGCAGCTTAGGATTTCGGGGGAGTTGGGGAAACACCATATATTTT
TRBJ1-3,TRBV12-3/TRBV12-4,few,.,CASRQTGNTIYF,TGTGCCAGCAGACAGACTGGAAACACCATATATTTT
TRBJ1-5,TRBV28,many,.,CASRPGGGSNQPQHF,TGTGCCAGCAGGCCGGGGGGGGGTAGCAATCAGCCCCAGCATTTT
TRBJ1-6,TRBV15,.,TRBD1,CATRTGQGSSPLHF,TGTGCCACCCGTACGGGACAGGGGAGTTCACCCCTCCACTTT
TRBJ1-6,TRBV20-1,.,TRBD1,CSARAPLQGPYSYNSPLHF,TGCAGTGCTAGGGCTCCTTTACAGGGGCCCTACTCCTATAATTCACCCCTCCACTTT
TRBJ2-1,TRBV20-1,many,.,CSAADDSYNEQFF,TGCAGTGCGGCCGATGACTCGTACAATGAGCAGTTCTTC
TRBJ1-5,TRBV19,.,TRBD1,CASSSPRGQGVRVDQPQHF,TGTGCCAGTAGTTCCCCAAGGGGACAGGGAGTTCGGGTCGATCAGCCCCAGCATTTT
TRBJ2-1,TRBV7-8,many,TRBD2,CASSLATSGAQWDEQFF,TGTGCCAGCAGCTTAGCCACTAGCGGGGCGCAATGGGATGAGCAGTTCTTC
TRBJ2-5,TRBV12-3/TRBV12-4,few,.,CASSWSGETQYF,TGTGCCAGCAGTTGGTCCGGGGAGACCCAGTACTTC
TRBJ2-3,TRBV24-1,few,TRBD1,CATSDRGQGGLTTDTQYF,TGTGCCACCAGTGACCGGGGACAGGGAGGATTGACGACAGATACGCAGTATTTT
TRBJ1-5,TRBV4-1,.,.,CASSLVIGDSNQPQHF,TGCGCCAGCAGCCTAGTCATAGGGGATAGCAATCAGCCCCAGCATTTT
TRBJ2-3,TRBV30,many,TRBD2,CAWSGLAGTDTQYF,TGTGCCTGGAGTGGACTAGCGGGCACAGATACGCAGTATTTT